These 20 T cell receptor beta chains originate from one sample sequenced in a study of shared clonotypes between healthy human individuals. The protocol was immunoSEQ multiplex PCR, while the TCRdb copy is restricted to in-frame clones and leaves out a portion. The table shows about 640,000 clones, with about two thirds occurring only once. The sample comprised memory CD4+ T cells sorted from blood. Regarding subset: CD45RA-negative fraction. These TCRs come from a woman aged 30 to 39 in good health.

This clone showed up just a few times. The chain employs TRBV30 and TRBJ1-4; a weak D match, TRBD1 (6 bases). The CDR3 extends over 12 amino acids. Germline CDR1 and CDR2: GTSNPN and SVGIG (reference sequence). V was trimmed by 3 bases and J by 7 bases, leaving 9 bases between them. This CDR3 reads CAWRQDSEKLFF. CDR3 in DNA: TGTGCCTGGAGACAGGACAGTGAAAAACTGTTTTTT.

The genes are TRBV7-8 and TRBJ2-1; possible D gene TRBD1, 6 bases. The CDR3 covers 16 residues. Trimming cost V 4 bases and J 8 bases, with 21 bases left between them. Germline CDR1 is SGHVS and CDR2 is FQNEAQ. The CDR3 DNA is TGTGCCAGCAGCTATACCTGGGGGCTGGGTGGCCATGAGCAGTTCTTC. This translates into CASSYTWGLGGHEQFF.

J is TRBJ2-7 and V is TRBV6-6; D is possibly TRBD2 (5 bases). V lost 2 bases and J 0 bases, leaving 14 bases between the germline ends. In germline, CDR1 is MNHNY, CDR2 SVGAGI (reference sequence). The CDR3 contains 16 residues. The CDR3 nucleotides read TGTGCCAGCAGTTACCCGAGCGGTTTAAGCTCCTACGAGCAGTACTTC. It translates to CASSYPSGLSSYEQYF.

The CDR3, as DNA: TGTGCCAGTAGTGTGGGACTAGCGGCTCCCTACGAGCAGTACTTC. Translating it yields CASSVGLAAPYEQYF. The J gene is TRBJ2-5, the V gene TRBV19; 11 bases fit TRBD2. The DNA matches TRBJ2-7 better at its end, which makes the J call doubtful. The CDR3 has 15 residues. Germline V CDR1 and CDR2: LNHDA, SQIVND (reference sequence).

This chain joins TRBV14 and TRBJ1-1; D gene ambiguous. This CDR3 is built from 16 residues. With 4 bases removed from V and 1 base from J, the gap between germline ends came to 16 bases. CDR1 is SGHDN, CDR2 FVKESK, per germline. As DNA, the CDR3 is TGTGCCAGCAGCCCCCATTACGGCCTACAGAACACTGAAGCTTTCTTT. Protein: CASSPHYGLQNTEAFF.

The genes are TRBV29-1 and TRBJ2-1; no clear D gene. Germline V lookup: CDR1 SQVTM, CDR2 ANQGSEA. The CDR3 is 12 residues long. The V gene lost 6 bases and the J gene lost 9 bases, with 15 bases spanning the gap. Here the CDR3 reads CSVRTRRGEQFF. The CDR3, as DNA: TGCAGCGTACGTACAAGGCGAGGTGAGCAGTTCTTC.

The chain combines TRBV7-9 with TRBJ2-7; perhaps TRBD2 as D (5 bases). The CDR3 covers 12 residues. Trimming shortened V by 6 bases and J by 9 bases, and 15 bases separated the two germline ends. Germline assignment: CDR1 SEHNR and CDR2 FQNEAQ (reference sequence). The chain's CDR3 is CASSPEGGRQYF. The DNA for the CDR3 is TGTGCCAGCAGTCCCGAGGGCGGTAGGCAGTACTTC.

The chain links TRBV20-1 to TRBJ2-5, with D perhaps being TRBD1 or TRBD2 (5 bases each). The J call could be wrong; TRBJ2-7 is a better fit for the DNA end. Germline V gene data show CDR1 as DFQATT and CDR2 as SNEGSKA (reference sequence). CDR3 length: 11 residues. This CDR3 is CSARLGDEQYF. The DNA of the CDR3 is TGCAGTGCGAGACTGGGGGACGAGCAGTACTTC.

This sequence joins TRBV29-1 and TRBJ1-1; a weak D match, TRBD1 (5 bases). Germline V gene data show CDR1 as SQVTM and CDR2 as ANQGSEA. The CDR3 consists of 14 residues. Between the trimmed V and J ends, which lost 0 bases and 2 bases, there was a span of 10 bases. The CDR3 DNA reads as TGCAGCGTTGAAGAAGGGGCAGCTAACACTGAAGCTTTCTTT. Translation: CSVEEGAANTEAFF.

V gene TRBV11-2 combines with J gene TRBJ2-4, with 7 bases lining up with TRBD1. Germline CDR1 and CDR2: SGHAT and FQNNGV. V shed 4 bases and J 6 bases; nucleotides not matched to a gene: 9. There are 15 residues in the CDR3. CDR3 sequence reads: CASSSLGTAGNIQYF. The CDR3 bases are TGTGCCAGCAGCTCCCTAGGGACAGCCGGAAACATTCAGTACTTC.

The chain uses TRBV11-3 and TRBJ2-4, with 8 bases fitting TRBD2. There are 16 residues in the CDR3. Germline V gives CDR1 SGHNT, CDR2 YENEEA. With V trimmed by 5 bases and J by 4 bases, 10 bases remained unmatched. CDR3 protein: CASSNSGSGFKNIQYF. Written as DNA, the CDR3 is TGTGCCAGCAGCAACAGCGGGAGCGGGTTTAAAAACATTCAGTACTTC.

This clone was observed many times. The rearrangement joins TRBV5-1 to TRBJ1-2; D not certain. The CDR3 runs 14 residues. The germline V and J ends were trimmed by 4 bases and 6 bases, with 16 bases remaining between them. Germline V lookup: CDR1 SGHRS, CDR2 YFSETQ. The CDR3 nucleotides read TGCGCCAGCAGCCCTAGACCTGAGACGGATGGCTACACCTTC. Translating it yields CASSPRPETDGYTF.

The chain carries TRBV25-1 and TRBJ1-1, with 7 bases matching TRBD1. J gave up 0 bases and V 5 bases, and 12 bases lay outside the gene matches. Germline CDR1 and CDR2: MGHDK and SYGVNS. The CDR3 runs 17 residues. DNA of the CDR3: TGTGCCAGCAGTAACGACAGGGTTGGCGGCATGAACACTGAAGCTTTCTTT. It specifies CASSNDRVGGMNTEAFF.

The chain links TRBV10-3 to TRBJ1-1; tentative D call: TRBD1 (6 bases). V was trimmed by 7 bases and J by 0 bases, leaving 12 bases between them. The CDR3 spans 14 residues. In germline, CDR1 is ENHRY, CDR2 SYGVKD. The CDR3 DNA reads as TGTGCCATCACAAAAGGGGACATGAACACTGAAGCTTTCTTT. The encoded protein is CAITKGDMNTEAFF.

This clone was detected ten times or more. This sequence joins TRBV7-9 and TRBJ2-1, with a weak D call TRBD2 (5 bases). Trimming cost V 1 base and J 10 bases, with 17 bases left between them. This CDR3 has 15 amino acids. CDR1 is SEHNR and CDR2 is FQNEAQ in the germline V gene (reference sequence). The CDR3 coding sequence is TGTGCCAGCAGCTTAGGATTAGCGCCAAGCACGGAGCAGTTCTTC. Translating it yields CASSLGLAPSTEQFF.

The chain carries TRBV11-3 and TRBJ2-7; no firm D call. Trimming stripped 0 bases from V and 3 bases from J, with 6 bases between. The CDR3 has 13 residues. Germline CDR1 reads SGHNT; CDR2 reads YENEEA. CDR3 DNA: TGTGCCAGCAGCTTAGAACGCGGCTACGAGCAGTACTTC. Translated, it gives CASSLERGYEQYF.

The chain employs TRBV7-9 and TRBJ1-1, with 9 bases fitting TRBD1. V was pared by 4 bases and J by 0 bases, with 3 bases of the junction left unmatched. This CDR3 comprises 15 residues. Germline V gene lookup returns CDR1 SEHNR and CDR2 FQNEAQ (reference sequence). CDR3 in DNA: TGTGCCAGCAGCTCGACAGGGGGTGTGAACACTGAAGCTTTCTTT. This sequence encodes CASSSTGGVNTEAFF.

The V and J genes are TRBV19 and TRBJ2-2; D is possibly TRBD1 (5 bases). CDR3 length equals 14 residues. The germline CDR1 and CDR2 sequences are LNHDA and SQIVND (reference sequence). The ends were cut back, 9 bases at V and 6 bases at J, with 17 bases in the middle. The CDR3 nucleotides are TGTGCCAGCAGTTTTCAGGGTGCAGCCGGGGAGCTGTTTTTT. It specifies CASSFQGAAGELFF.

A note on this clone: A much more abundant neighbour one base away suggests this may be a read error. The same CDR3 also results from other DNA sequences found in this sample. The rearrangement links TRBV20-1 to TRBJ2-5; no clear D. Trimming stripped 0 bases from V and 5 bases from J, with 4 bases between. Per the germline V gene, CDR1 is DFQATT and CDR2 is SNEGSKA (reference sequence). This CDR3 spans 11 amino acids. CDR3 residues: CSARDQETQYF. The CDR3 region has the DNA TGCAGTGCTAGAGATCAGGAGACCCAGTACTTC.

In regard to this clone: The same CDR3 arises from other DNA sequences in this sample as well. The chain uses TRBV2 and TRBJ2-5; D unresolved. V lost 8 bases and J lost 2, with 12 bases in between. Germline V gene lookup returns CDR1 SNHLY and CDR2 FYNNEI. This CDR3 is built from 13 residues. CDR3 sequence (DNA): TGTGCCAGCTCCAGACAAGGACAAGAGACCCAGTACTTC. Translation gives CASSRQGQETQYF.